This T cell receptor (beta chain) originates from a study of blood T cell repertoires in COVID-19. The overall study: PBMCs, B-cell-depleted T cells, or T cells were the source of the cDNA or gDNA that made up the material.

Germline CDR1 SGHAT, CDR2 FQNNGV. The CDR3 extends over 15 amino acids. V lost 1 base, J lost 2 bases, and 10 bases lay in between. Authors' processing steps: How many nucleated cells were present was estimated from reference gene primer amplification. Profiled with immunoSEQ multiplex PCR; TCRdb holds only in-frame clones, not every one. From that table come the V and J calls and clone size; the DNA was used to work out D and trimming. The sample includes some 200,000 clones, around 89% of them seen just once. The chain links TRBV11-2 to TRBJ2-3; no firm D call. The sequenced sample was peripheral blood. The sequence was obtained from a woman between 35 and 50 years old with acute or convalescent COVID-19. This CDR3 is CASSLVTRFTDTQYF. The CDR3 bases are TGTGCCAGCAGCTTAGTGACCAGGTTCACAGATACGCAGTATTTT.